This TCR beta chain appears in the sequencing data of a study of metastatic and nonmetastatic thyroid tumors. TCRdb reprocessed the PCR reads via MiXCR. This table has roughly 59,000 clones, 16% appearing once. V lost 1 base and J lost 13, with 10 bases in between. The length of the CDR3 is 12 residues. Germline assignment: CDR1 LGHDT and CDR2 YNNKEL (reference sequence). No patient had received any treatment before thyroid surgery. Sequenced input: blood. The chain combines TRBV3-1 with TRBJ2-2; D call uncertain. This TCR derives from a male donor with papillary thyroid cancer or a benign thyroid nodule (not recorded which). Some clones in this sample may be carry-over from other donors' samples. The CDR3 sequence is CASSQAASRLFF. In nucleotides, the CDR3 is TGTGCCAGCAGCCAAGCAGCCTCGAGGCTGTTTTTT.